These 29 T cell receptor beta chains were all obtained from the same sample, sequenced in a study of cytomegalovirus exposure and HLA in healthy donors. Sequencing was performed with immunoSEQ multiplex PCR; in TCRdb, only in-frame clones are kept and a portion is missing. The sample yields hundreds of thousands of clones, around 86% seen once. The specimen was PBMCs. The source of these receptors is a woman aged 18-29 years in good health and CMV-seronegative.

CDR3 loop: CASSETSLSDTQYF. CDR3 nucleotide sequence: TGTGCCAGCAGTGAAACTAGCTTGTCAGATACGCAGTATTTT. V usage is TRBV6-4 and J usage is TRBJ2-3; weak D call: TRBD2 (6 bases). The germline gives CDR1 MRHNA, CDR2 SNTAGT. V was trimmed by 3 bases and J by 4 bases, leaving 11 bases between them. The CDR3 is 14 amino acids.

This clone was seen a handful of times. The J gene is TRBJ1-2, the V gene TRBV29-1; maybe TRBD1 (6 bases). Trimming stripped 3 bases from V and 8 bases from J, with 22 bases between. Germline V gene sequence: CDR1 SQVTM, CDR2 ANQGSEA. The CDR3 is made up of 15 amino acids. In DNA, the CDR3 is TGCAGCGTTGAGGCAGGGCAGGGGATTACCGGGGGCTACACCTTC. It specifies CSVEAGQGITGGYTF.

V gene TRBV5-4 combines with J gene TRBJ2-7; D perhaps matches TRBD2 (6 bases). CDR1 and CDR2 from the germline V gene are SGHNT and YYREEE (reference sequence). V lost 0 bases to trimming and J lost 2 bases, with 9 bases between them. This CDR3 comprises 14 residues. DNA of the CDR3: TGTGCCAGCAGCTTGGTAGGGAGGACCTACGAGCAGTACTTC. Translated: CASSLVGRTYEQYF.

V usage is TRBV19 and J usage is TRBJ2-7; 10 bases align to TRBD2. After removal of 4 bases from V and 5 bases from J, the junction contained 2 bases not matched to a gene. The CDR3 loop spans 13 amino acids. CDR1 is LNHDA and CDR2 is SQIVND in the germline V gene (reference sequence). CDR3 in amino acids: CASSSLAGDEQYF. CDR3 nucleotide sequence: TGTGCCAGTAGTAGTCTAGCGGGAGACGAGCAGTACTTC. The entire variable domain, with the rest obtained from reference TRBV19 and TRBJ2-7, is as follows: DGGITQSPKYLFRKEGQNVTLSCEQNLNHDAMYWYRQDPGQGLRLIYYSQIVNDFQKGDIAEGYSVSREKKESFPLTVTSAQKNPTAFYLCASSSLAGDEQYFGPGTRLTVT.

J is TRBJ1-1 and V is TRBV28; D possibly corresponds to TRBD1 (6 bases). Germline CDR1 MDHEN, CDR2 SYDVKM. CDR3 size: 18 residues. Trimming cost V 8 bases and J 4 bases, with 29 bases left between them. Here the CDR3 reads CASRPFRRQDPSGTEAFF. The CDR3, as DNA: TGTGCCAGCCGACCTTTCCGGAGACAGGACCCTTCGGGCACTGAAGCTTTCTTT.

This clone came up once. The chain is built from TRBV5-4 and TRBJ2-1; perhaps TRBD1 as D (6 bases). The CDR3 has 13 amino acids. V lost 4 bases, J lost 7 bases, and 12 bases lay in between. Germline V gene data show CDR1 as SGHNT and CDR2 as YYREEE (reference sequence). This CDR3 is CASSPDRTNEQFF. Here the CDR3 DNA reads TGTGCCAGCAGCCCCGACAGGACTAATGAGCAGTTCTTC.

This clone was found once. CDR3 amino acids: CAWGGGSGELFF. DNA for the CDR3: TGTGCCTGGGGGGGAGGTTCCGGGGAGCTGTTTTTT. V is TRBV30 and J is TRBJ2-2; a weak D match, TRBD2 (6 bases). Germline loops: CDR1 GTSNPN, CDR2 SVGIG (reference sequence). Trimming took off 5 bases at V and 6 bases at J, with 10 bases between the two ends. The CDR3 loop spans 12 amino acids.

The CDR3 here is CASSWEGLRNEQFF. The CDR3 coding sequence is TGTGCCAGCAGCTGGGAGGGGTTGCGGAATGAGCAGTTCTTC. This rearrangement joins TRBV5-4 to TRBJ2-1, with 7 bases lining up with TRBD2. The V gene end was trimmed by 3 bases and the J gene end by 7 bases; junction bases not matched to a gene: 7. Germline V CDR1 and CDR2: SGHNT, YYREEE (reference sequence). This CDR3 spans 14 amino acids.

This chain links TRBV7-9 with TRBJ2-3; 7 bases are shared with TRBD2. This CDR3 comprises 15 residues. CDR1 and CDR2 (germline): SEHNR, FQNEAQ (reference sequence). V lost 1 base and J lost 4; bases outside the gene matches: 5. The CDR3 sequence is CASSLVTSSADTQYF. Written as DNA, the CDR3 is TGTGCCAGCAGCTTAGTGACTAGCTCCGCAGATACGCAGTATTTT.

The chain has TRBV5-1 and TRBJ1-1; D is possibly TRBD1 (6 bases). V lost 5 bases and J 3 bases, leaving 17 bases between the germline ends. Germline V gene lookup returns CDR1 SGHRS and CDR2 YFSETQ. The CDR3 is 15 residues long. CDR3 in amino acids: CASSKAQGKDTEAFF. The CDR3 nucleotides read TGCGCCAGCAGTAAGGCACAGGGTAAGGACACTGAAGCTTTCTTT.

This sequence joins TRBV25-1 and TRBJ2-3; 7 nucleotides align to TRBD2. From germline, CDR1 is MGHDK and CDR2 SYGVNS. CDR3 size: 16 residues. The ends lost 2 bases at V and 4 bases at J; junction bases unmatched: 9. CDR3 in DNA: TGTGCCAGCAGTGAAAGAGGTGGGAGGGCCGCAGATACGCAGTATTTT. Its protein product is CASSERGGRAADTQYF.

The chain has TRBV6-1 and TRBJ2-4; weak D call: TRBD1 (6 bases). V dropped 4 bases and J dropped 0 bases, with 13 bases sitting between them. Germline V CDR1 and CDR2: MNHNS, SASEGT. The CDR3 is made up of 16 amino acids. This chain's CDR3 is CASSGAWGLAKNIQYF. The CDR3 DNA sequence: TGTGCCAGCAGTGGGGCTTGGGGGCTAGCCAAAAACATTCAGTACTTC.

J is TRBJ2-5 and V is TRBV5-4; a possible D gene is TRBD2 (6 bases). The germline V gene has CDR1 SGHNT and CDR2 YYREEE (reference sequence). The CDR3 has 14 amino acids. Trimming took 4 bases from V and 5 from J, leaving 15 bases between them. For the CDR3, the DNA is TGTGCCAGCAGCACGGAGGGATTAGGGGAGACCCAGTACTTC. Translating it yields CASSTEGLGETQYF.

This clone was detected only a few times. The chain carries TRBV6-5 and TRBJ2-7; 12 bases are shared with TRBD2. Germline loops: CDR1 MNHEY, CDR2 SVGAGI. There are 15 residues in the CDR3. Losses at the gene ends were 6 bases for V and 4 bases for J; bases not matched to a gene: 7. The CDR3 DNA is TGTGCCAGCAGGAACCTCGGACTAGCGGGATACGAGCAGTACTTC. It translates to CASRNLGLAGYEQYF.

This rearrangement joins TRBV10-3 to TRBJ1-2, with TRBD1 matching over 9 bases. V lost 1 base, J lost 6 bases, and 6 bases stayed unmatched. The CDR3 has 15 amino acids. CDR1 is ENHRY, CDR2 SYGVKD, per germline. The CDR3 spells CAISEFPTGGDGYTF. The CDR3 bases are TGTGCCATCAGTGAGTTTCCCACAGGGGGCGATGGCTACACCTTC.

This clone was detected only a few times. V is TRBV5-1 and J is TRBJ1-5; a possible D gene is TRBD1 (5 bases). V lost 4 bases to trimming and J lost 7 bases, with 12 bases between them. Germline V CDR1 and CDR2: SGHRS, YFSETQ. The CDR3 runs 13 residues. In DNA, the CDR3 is TGCGCCAGCAGCCCAACAGGTGGACAGCCCCAGCATTTT. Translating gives CASSPTGGQPQHF.

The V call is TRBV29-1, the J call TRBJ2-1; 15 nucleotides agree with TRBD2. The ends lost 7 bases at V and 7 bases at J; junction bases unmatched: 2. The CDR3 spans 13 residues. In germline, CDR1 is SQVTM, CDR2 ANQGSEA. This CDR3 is CSGTSGGGNEQFF. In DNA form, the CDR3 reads TGCAGCGGGACTAGCGGGGGGGGGAATGAGCAGTTCTTC.

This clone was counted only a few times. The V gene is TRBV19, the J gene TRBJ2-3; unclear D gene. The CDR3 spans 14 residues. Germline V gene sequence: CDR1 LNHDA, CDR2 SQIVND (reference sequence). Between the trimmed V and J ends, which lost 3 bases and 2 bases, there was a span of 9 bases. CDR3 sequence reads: CASSMWSYTDTQYF. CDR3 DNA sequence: TGTGCCAGTAGTATGTGGTCCTACACAGATACGCAGTATTTT.

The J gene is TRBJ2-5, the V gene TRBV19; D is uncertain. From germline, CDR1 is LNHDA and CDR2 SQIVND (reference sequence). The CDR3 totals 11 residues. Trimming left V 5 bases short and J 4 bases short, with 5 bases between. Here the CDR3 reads CASSLGETQYF. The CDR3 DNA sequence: TGTGCCAGTAGTCTCGGAGAGACCCAGTACTTC.

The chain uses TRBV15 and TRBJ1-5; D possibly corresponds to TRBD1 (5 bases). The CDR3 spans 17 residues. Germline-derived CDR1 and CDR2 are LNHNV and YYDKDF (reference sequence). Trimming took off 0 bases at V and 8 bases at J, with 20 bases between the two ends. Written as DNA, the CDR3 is TGTGCCACCAGCAGAGATAGGGGTAGGGCAGGGAATGAGCCCCAGCATTTT. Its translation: CATSRDRGRAGNEPQHF.

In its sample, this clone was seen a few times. In DNA, the CDR3 is TGTGCCAGCAGCTTAGACACACGCGGCGAGCAGTACTTC. This sequence encodes CASSLDTRGEQYF. The chain combines TRBV7-8 with TRBJ2-7, with unresolved D. Germline-derived CDR1 and CDR2 are SGHVS and FQNEAQ. The V gene lost 1 base and the J gene lost 6 bases, with 10 bases spanning the gap. The CDR3 covers 13 residues.

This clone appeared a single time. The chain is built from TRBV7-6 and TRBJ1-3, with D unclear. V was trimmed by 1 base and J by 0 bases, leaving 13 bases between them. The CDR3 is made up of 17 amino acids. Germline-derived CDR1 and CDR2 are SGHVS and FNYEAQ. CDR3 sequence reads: CASSLVGNNLSGNTIYF. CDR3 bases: TGTGCCAGCAGCTTAGTGGGCAACAACCTCTCTGGAAACACCATATATTTT.

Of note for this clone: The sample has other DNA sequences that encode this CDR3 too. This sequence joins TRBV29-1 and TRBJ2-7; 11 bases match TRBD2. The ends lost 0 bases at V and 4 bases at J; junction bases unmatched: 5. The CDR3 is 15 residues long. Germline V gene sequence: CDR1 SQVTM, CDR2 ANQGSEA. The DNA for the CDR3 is TGCAGCGTTGAAGACGGTTTAGCGGGGGGGTACGAGCAGTACTTC. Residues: CSVEDGLAGGYEQYF.

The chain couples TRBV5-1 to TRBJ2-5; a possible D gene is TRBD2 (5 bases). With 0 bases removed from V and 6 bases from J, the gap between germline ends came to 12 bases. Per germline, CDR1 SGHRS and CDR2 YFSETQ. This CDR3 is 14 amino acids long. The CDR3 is CASSLGSGGKTQYF. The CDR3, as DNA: TGCGCCAGCAGCTTGGGTTCAGGAGGAAAGACCCAGTACTTC.

Here the CDR3 DNA reads TGTGCCAGCAGCAAAAAAGGGACAGCAGCGCCTGCAACTAATGAAAAACTGTTTTTT. Protein: CASSKKGTAAPATNEKLFF. This rearrangement joins TRBV21-1 to TRBJ1-4; TRBD1, the table's D call, was not compared with the DNA. TRBV21-1 is described as a pseudogene. There are 19 residues in the CDR3.

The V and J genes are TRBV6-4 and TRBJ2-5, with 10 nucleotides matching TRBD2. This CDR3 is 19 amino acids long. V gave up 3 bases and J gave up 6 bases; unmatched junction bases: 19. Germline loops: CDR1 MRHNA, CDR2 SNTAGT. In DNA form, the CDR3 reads TGTGCCAGCAGTGAGGTCCCTCCCGGGGGAGCGGGGGGGCCTAAGACCCAGTACTTC. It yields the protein CASSEVPPGGAGGPKTQYF.

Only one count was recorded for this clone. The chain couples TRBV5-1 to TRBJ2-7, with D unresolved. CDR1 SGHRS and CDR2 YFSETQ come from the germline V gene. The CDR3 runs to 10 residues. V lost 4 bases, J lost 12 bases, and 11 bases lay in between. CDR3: CASSDTAGYF. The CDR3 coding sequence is TGCGCCAGCAGCGACACCGCTGGGTACTTC.

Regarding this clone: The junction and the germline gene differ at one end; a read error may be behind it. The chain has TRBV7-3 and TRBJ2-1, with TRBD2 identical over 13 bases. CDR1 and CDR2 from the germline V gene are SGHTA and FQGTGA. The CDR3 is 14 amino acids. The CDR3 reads CASSLKTSGLAGIF. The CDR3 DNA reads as TGTGCCAGCAGCTTAAAAACTTCGGGACTAGCGGGAATCTTC.

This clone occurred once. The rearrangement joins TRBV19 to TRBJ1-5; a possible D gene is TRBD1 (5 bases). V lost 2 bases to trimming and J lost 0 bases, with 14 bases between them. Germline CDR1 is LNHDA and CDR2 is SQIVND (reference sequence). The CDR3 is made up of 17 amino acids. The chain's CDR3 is CASSIKGQIYSNQPQHF. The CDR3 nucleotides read TGTGCCAGTAGTATAAAGGGGCAGATATATAGCAATCAGCCCCAGCATTTT.